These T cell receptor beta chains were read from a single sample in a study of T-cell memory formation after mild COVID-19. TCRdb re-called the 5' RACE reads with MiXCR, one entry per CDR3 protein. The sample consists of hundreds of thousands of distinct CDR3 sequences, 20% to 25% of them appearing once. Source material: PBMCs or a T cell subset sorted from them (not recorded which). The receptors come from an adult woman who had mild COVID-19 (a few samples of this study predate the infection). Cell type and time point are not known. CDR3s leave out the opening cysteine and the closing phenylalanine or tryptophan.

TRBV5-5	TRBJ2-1	ASSLRAFLTYNEQF
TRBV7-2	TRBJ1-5	ASSLSQRNQPQH
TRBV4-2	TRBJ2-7	ASSQGGQGEYEQY
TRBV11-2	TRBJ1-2	ASSLAYGSYGYT
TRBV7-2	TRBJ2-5	ASSLVTSGSETQY
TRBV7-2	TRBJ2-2	ASSLEQGVVGELF
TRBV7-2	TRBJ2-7	ASSLAGGYYEQY
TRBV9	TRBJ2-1	ASSVVPSENNEQF
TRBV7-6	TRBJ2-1	ASSLSGVGSSYNEQF
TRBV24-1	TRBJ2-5	ATSEGGQETQY
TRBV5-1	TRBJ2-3	ASSLGSESADTQY
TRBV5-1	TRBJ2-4	ASSPGQGSIQY
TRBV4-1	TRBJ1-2	ASSQDTRVNYGYT
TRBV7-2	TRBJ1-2	ASMRQGFTIGYT
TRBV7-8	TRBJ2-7	ASSLASDVYEQY
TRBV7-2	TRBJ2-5	ASALPLAGQETQY
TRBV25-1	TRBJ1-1	ASSVLWRSGTEAF